This T cell receptor (beta chain) is from a study of blood T cells in healthy people across ages. Per individual sample, total RNA of at least 5 micrograms was extracted. Overall study results and limits: Naive T cell percentage by flow cytometry tracked strongly with beta diversity.

A J-beta primer mix and a sample-barcoded 5' primer were used in a second PCR of roughly 7 to 12 cycles. TCRdb analysed the 5' RACE reads with MiXCR anew, one entry per CDR3 protein. The sample has more than 1.4 million distinct CDR3 sequences; approximately 42% are singletons. The CDR3 totals 15 residues. Germline CDR1 and CDR2: SGHDN and FVKESK. With respect to this clonotype: Its antigen is still unknown.

The sequence was obtained from a woman aged 18-35 years in good health. Specimen: blood. V usage is TRBV14 and J usage is TRBJ2-5, with unresolved D. The assigned J gene may be wrong: the sequence end matches TRBJ2-7 better. The CDR3 nucleotides are TGTGCCAGCAGCCAAGGATCCGTCCCTTACTACGAGCAGTACTTC. Translation: CASSQGSVPYYEQYF.